The next 27 T cell receptor beta chains were all read from a single sample in a study of identical twins. TCRdb redid the calling of the 5' RACE reads with MiXCR, one entry per CDR3 protein. The repertoire has about 240,000 distinct CDR3 sequences, approximately 7.3% of them found once; the top ten carry less than 6.5%. In addition, the sample was reused for a study of yellow fever vaccine responses in identical twins.

The sequenced material came from CD8+ T cells sorted from blood. These receptors came from a woman in her late teens or twenties in good health.

This clonotype was observed many times. V gene TRBV4-2 combines with J gene TRBJ1-2; tentatively, D is TRBD1 (5 bases). V lost 0 bases and J 4 bases, leaving 9 bases between the germline ends. The CDR3 length is 14 residues. The V gene's germline CDR1 is LGHNA and CDR2 YNFKEQ. The CDR3 DNA reads TGTGCCAGCAGCCAAGATCCAGGGAGCTATGGCTACACCTTC. Amino acid sequence: CASSQDPGSYGYTF.

The V call is TRBV11-2, the J call TRBJ2-7; TRBD1 matches at 8 bases. The CDR3 covers 15 residues. Germline lookup yields CDR1 SGHAT and CDR2 FQNNGV. J was trimmed by 3 bases and V by 0 bases; bases with no gene match: 4. CDR3 residues: CASSLDTGQVYEQYF. CDR3 sequence (DNA): TGTGCCAGCAGCTTAGACACGGGACAGGTCTACGAGCAGTACTTC.

This clonotype was counted at least ten times. The chain carries TRBV5-1 and TRBJ2-2; 11 positions match TRBD2. The V and J ends lost 0 bases and 13 bases, in that order; junction bases with no gene match: 14. In germline, CDR1 is SGHRS, CDR2 YFSETQ. This CDR3 contains 17 residues. For the CDR3, the DNA is TGCGCCAGCAGCTTGGCGTCTAGCGGGAGGCCTCACCTCGGGCTGTTTTTT. It is translated as CASSLASSGRPHLGLFF.

In its sample, this clonotype was seen a few times. The rearrangement uses TRBV20-1 and TRBJ1-4; D is perhaps TRBD1 (5 bases). Trimming took 5 bases from V and 4 from J, leaving 17 bases between them. The germline gives CDR1 DFQATT, CDR2 SNEGSKA (reference sequence). This CDR3 region has 15 residues. DNA for the CDR3: TGCAGTGCTTCCGGGACCGAAACTCGTAATGAAAAACTGTTTTTT. It codes for CSASGTETRNEKLFF.

There are a few counts of this clonotype. The V gene is TRBV3-1, the J gene TRBJ2-1, with 11 bases identical to TRBD1. Germline CDR1 LGHDT, CDR2 YNNKEL (reference sequence). CDR3 length: 15 residues. J was trimmed by 8 bases and V by 3 bases; bases with no gene match: 6. CDR3 sequence reads: CASSHFRDRGYEQFF. The CDR3, as DNA: TGTGCCAGCAGCCACTTTCGGGACAGGGGGTATGAGCAGTTCTTC.

This clonotype was seen more than once but under ten times. This sequence joins TRBV7-6 and TRBJ2-1; either TRBD1 or TRBD2 may supply D (5 bases each). CDR1 is SGHVS and CDR2 is FNYEAQ in the germline V gene. This CDR3 comprises 15 residues. Between the trimmed V and J ends, which lost 5 bases and 5 bases, there was a span of 16 bases. The CDR3 sequence: CASSRTGPGNNEQFF. The CDR3 coding sequence is TGTGCCAGCAGCCGAACGGGACCAGGCAACAATGAGCAGTTCTTC.

This clonotype was counted at least ten times. V and J are TRBV12-3 or TRBV12-4 and TRBJ1-5; TRBD1 matches 9 bases. CDR3 length: 14 residues. V lost 5 bases, J lost 9 bases, and 8 bases stayed unmatched. CDR3 sequence: CASSPGTGKLPQHF. The CDR3 coding sequence is TGTGCCAGCAGTCCCGGGACAGGGAAGCTGCCCCAGCATTTT.

This clonotype has more than one count but fewer than ten. The chain recombines TRBV20-1 with TRBJ2-3; 10 positions match TRBD1. CDR1 is DFQATT and CDR2 is SNEGSKA in the germline V gene (reference sequence). The CDR3 is 16 residues long. Trimming took 6 bases from V and 3 from J; bases not matched to a gene: 12. CDR3 bases: TGCAGTGCCCCAAAGAGGGGACAGGGGAGGACAGATACGCAGTATTTT. Its protein is CSAPKRGQGRTDTQYF.

This clonotype was observed a few times. V and J are TRBV28 and TRBJ2-1; maybe TRBD2 (6 bases). In germline, CDR1 is MDHEN, CDR2 SYDVKM. The CDR3 has 16 residues. V was pared by 6 bases and J by 6 bases, with 21 bases between. The CDR3 is CASREGLAGSRNEQFF. The CDR3 DNA is TGTGCCAGCAGAGAGGGGCTCGCGGGGAGTCGCAATGAGCAGTTCTTC.

The count of this clonotype is one. This rearrangement joins TRBV6-5 to TRBJ1-2; weak D call: TRBD1 (5 bases). Trimming removed 2 bases at V and 8 bases at J, with 15 bases between. CDR1 is MNHEY, CDR2 SVGAGI, per germline. CDR3 length: 14 residues. Here the CDR3 reads CASSYDSFGGGYTF. The CDR3 nucleotides are TGTGCCAGCAGTTACGACAGTTTCGGGGGAGGCTACACCTTC.

This clonotype was observed many times. The V call is TRBV5-1, the J call TRBJ1-1; a weak D match, TRBD1 (5 bases). V was pared by 2 bases and J by 2 bases, with 19 bases between. The germline V gene has CDR1 SGHRS and CDR2 YFSETQ. CDR3 length: 17 amino acids. CDR3 protein: CASSFRVLGERNTEAFF. For the CDR3, the DNA is TGCGCCAGCAGCTTCAGGGTACTCGGGGAAAGAAACACTGAAGCTTTCTTT. Drawing the rest from reference TRBV5-1 and TRBJ1-1, the complete variable domain is KAGVTQTPRYLIKTRGQQVTLSCSPISGHRSVSWYQQTPGQGLQFLFEYFSETQRNKGNFPGRFSGRQFSNSRSEMNVSTLELGDSALYLCASSFRVLGERNTEAFFGQGTRLTVV.

The chain joins TRBV28 to TRBJ2-1; unclear D gene. The CDR3 totals 18 residues. V was trimmed by 1 base and J by 4 bases, leaving 20 bases between them. CDR1 and CDR2 (germline): MDHEN, SYDVKM. The CDR3 loop reads CASSLFLGGLTPYNEQFF. CDR3 nucleotides: TGTGCCAGCAGTTTATTTTTGGGCGGCCTGACCCCGTACAATGAGCAGTTCTTC.

This clonotype was recorded at least ten times. V gene TRBV12-3 or TRBV12-4 combines with J gene TRBJ1-4; D is ambiguous. V lost 4 bases, J lost 6 bases, and 12 bases lay in between. This CDR3 contains 14 residues. The CDR3 protein is CASSWSGWDEKLFF. The CDR3 nucleotides are TGTGCCAGCAGTTGGTCAGGCTGGGATGAAAAACTGTTTTTT.

V usage is TRBV5-1 and J usage is TRBJ2-3; D not resolved. The CDR3 is made up of 16 amino acids. The V end lost 4 bases, the J end lost 2 bases, and 17 bases lay between the germline ends. Germline-derived CDR1 and CDR2 are SGHRS and YFSETQ. CDR3 nucleotide sequence: TGCGCCAGCAGCCCGACCGGGCTAGTCGCCACAGATACGCAGTATTTT. Residues: CASSPTGLVATDTQYF.

The table lists this clonotype with many counts. This chain uses TRBV6-5 with TRBJ1-5; TRBD1 might be the D (5 bases). Deletions cut 0 bases from V and 4 bases from J, with 16 bases between. Germline-derived CDR1 and CDR2 are MNHEY and SVGAGI. This CDR3 has 17 residues. The CDR3, as DNA: TGTGCCAGCAGTTACTCGAGACCAGGGTCTATTAATCAGCCCCAGCATTTT. This sequence encodes CASSYSRPGSINQPQHF.

The rearrangement joins TRBV5-1 to TRBJ2-5, with 9 bases aligning to TRBD2. CDR1 is SGHRS, CDR2 YFSETQ, per germline. The ends lost 4 bases at V and 1 base at J; junction bases unmatched: 8. CDR3 size: 16 residues. Here the CDR3 DNA reads TGCGCCAGCAGCCCCGGACTAGCGCTACTCCAAGAGACCCAGTACTTC. It encodes CASSPGLALLQETQYF.

This chain links TRBV12-5 with TRBJ2-7; 13 bases are shared with TRBD2. V shed 4 bases and J 6 bases; nucleotides not matched to a gene: 3. Germline V CDR1 and CDR2: LGHNT, FRNRAP. The CDR3 totals 14 residues. This chain's CDR3 is CASGSGLAGVEQYF. Written as DNA, the CDR3 is TGTGCTAGTGGTTCAGGACTAGCGGGAGTCGAGCAGTACTTC.

As for this clonotype: A read error may explain this, as a much larger clone is one base away. This chain joins TRBV12-3 or TRBV12-4 and TRBJ2-7; D call uncertain. Trimming removed 3 bases from V and 4 bases from J, with 7 bases in between. CDR3 length: 12 amino acids. The chain's CDR3 is CASSLRIYEQYF. CDR3 DNA sequence: TGTGCCAGCAGTTTGAGAATTTACGAGCAGTACTTC.

The table lists this clonotype with a few counts. This rearrangement joins TRBV20-1 to TRBJ1-2; D might be TRBD1 (5 bases). The CDR3 runs 17 residues. Germline CDR1 reads DFQATT; CDR2 reads SNEGSKA (reference sequence). Trimming cost V 1 base and J 4 bases, with 22 bases left between them. The CDR3 nucleotides read TGCAGTGCTAGAGGGGCGGAAAGGACACCGAAACCCTATGGCTACACCTTC. This codes for CSARGAERTPKPYGYTF.

In its sample, this clonotype was seen a few times. The chain uses TRBV20-1 and TRBJ2-7; no definite D call. V lost 2 bases to trimming and J lost 3 bases, with 11 bases between them. The length of the CDR3 is 13 residues. Germline CDR1 is DFQATT and CDR2 is SNEGSKA (reference sequence). The CDR3: CSARPDGHYEQYV. The CDR3 region has the DNA TGCAGTGCTAGACCCGACGGGCACTACGAGCAGTACGTC.

This clonotype was seen more than once but under ten times. V and J are TRBV28 and TRBJ2-7; D is possibly TRBD2 (5 bases). The CDR3 extends over 16 amino acids. Trimming stripped 6 bases from V and 0 bases from J, with 18 bases between. The germline V gene encodes CDR1 MDHEN and CDR2 SYDVKM. The CDR3 is CASSPPGLGSSYEQYF. The CDR3 bases are TGTGCCAGCAGCCCACCCGGCCTGGGGAGCTCCTACGAGCAGTACTTC.

The chain carries TRBV4-2 and TRBJ2-2; D is unclear. V was shortened by 0 bases and J by 5 bases, with 10 bases between the two germline ends. The CDR3 is 15 residues long. The germline gives CDR1 LGHNA, CDR2 YNFKEQ. The CDR3 bases are TGTGCCAGCAGCCAAGAGTGGTCCGCTACCGGGGAGCTGTTTTTT. This gives the protein CASSQEWSATGELFF.

This clonotype was observed a few times. The chain carries TRBV28 and TRBJ1-2; unclear D gene. Germline CDR1 reads MDHEN; CDR2 reads SYDVKM. This CDR3 contains 11 residues. The ends were cut back, 3 bases at V and 7 bases at J, with 6 bases in the middle. Here the CDR3 reads CASSFGRGYTF. The CDR3, as DNA: TGTGCCAGCAGTTTCGGTCGTGGCTACACCTTC.

This clonotype was seen at least ten times. This chain joins TRBV28 and TRBJ2-7; 10 nucleotides match TRBD1. Germline assignment: CDR1 MDHEN and CDR2 SYDVKM. This CDR3 comprises 13 residues. Trimming at V came to 5 bases and at J to 3 bases, leaving 1 base not matched to a gene. The CDR3 DNA reads as TGTGCCAGCAGTGGGACAGGGGTCTACGAGCAGTACTTC. Translated, it gives CASSGTGVYEQYF.

The chain is built from TRBV6-5 and TRBJ2-2; possibly TRBD2 for D (6 bases). This CDR3 contains 15 residues. Germline assignment: CDR1 MNHEY and CDR2 SVGAGI. The V and J ends lost 2 bases and 6 bases respectively, with 13 bases between them. The CDR3 region has the DNA TGTGCCAGCAGTTACGTGCGGGGTAGCTCCGGGGAGCTGTTTTTT. Translation gives CASSYVRGSSGELFF.

This clonotype was picked up a small number of times. The V call is TRBV9, the J call TRBJ1-2; D is possibly TRBD1 (5 bases). The CDR3 covers 16 residues. CDR1 is SGDLS and CDR2 is YYNGEE in the germline V gene. Trimming cost V 2 bases and J 0 bases, with 14 bases left between them. The CDR3 bases are TGTGCCAGCAGCGTTCTGACAGCTCCGTCTAACTATGGCTACACCTTC. Amino acids: CASSVLTAPSNYGYTF.

This clonotype was counted ten times or more. The chain uses TRBV7-9 and TRBJ1-1, with TRBD1 as a possible D gene (5 bases). The CDR3 sequence is 13 residues long. V was pared by 5 bases and J by 3 bases, with 10 bases between. Germline assignment: CDR1 SEHNR and CDR2 FQNEAQ (reference sequence). The CDR3 loop reads CASSPPGDTEAFF. In DNA form, the CDR3 reads TGTGCCAGCAGCCCACCGGGGGACACTGAAGCTTTCTTT.